This T cell receptor (beta chain) was sequenced during a study of blood T cell repertoires in COVID-19 (TCRdb year 2020). About the full investigation: Samples covering the acute and convalescent phases of COVID-19 were provided by collaborators in the United States, Italy and Spain. The prospective study material was composed of cDNA or gDNA derived from T cells, B-cell-depleted T cells, or PBMCs. Subjects who had been exposed to COVID-19, were actively infected with it, or had recovered from it provided the deeply sampled blood TCRbeta repertoires that made up the dataset. A freely available public database, intended as a resource for researchers studying the immune response to SARS-CoV-2, is where the repertoires were released. Samples were obtained from the ongoing ImmuneRACE study (first 160 participants) and from some 1,300 subjects provided by 6 global collaborators. Nearly every sample came with metadata listing a de-identified subject ID, COVID-19 status, age in years and sex. Where HLA class I and class II types were available, the types were taken from metadata supplied by the sample provider, not from assay-based typing.

To note about this clone: Its specific antigen is unknown. Base-call qualities are not available, and no considerably larger clone is one nucleotide away.

The junction shows trimming of 3 bases on V and 7 bases on J, plus 24 bases between the germline ends. From a lookup of the germline V gene, CDR1 and CDR2 are LGHNA and YSLEER. The CDR3 contains 17 residues, cysteine and phenylalanine counted. Kept here is only the CDR3 DNA, which spans 51 bases and is read in frame from base 1. Results and caveats for the whole study, not just this receptor: Clinical and demographic metadata were provided uncurated, with the amount varying by source and participant.

The immunoSEQ Assay, a bias-controlled multiplex PCR, was used to amplify TCRbeta CDR3 regions from genomic DNA. On the authors' methods: The number of nucleated cells in each sample was estimated from the amplification of reference gene primers within the assay. To quantify the absolute abundance of each unique TCRbeta CDR3 rearrangement, sequence reads were collapsed and filtered. For each sample, productive Simpson clonality was calculated as the square root of Simpson's diversity index across productive rearrangements. TCRdb holds this immuneACCESS table with in-frame rearrangements only. Some clones are missing; in checked studies, unresolved V genes explain under half, and the rest has no known cause. The V and J calls and clone size come from that table; D and trimming were worked out from the DNA. This sample holds more than 300,000 clones; roughly 80% were observed only once. The top ten clones comprise roughly 5.1% of the sample.

Participants in the prospective study were aged roughly 18 to 100 years, lived in under 30 United States geographic areas, and enrolled through a virtual design. Cohort assignment in the prospective study relied on participant-reported clinical history from a screening survey and a study questionnaire. ImmuneRACE Cohort 3 recovered participants were defined by two consecutive negative NP/OP PCR tests, healthcare professional clearance, or symptom resolution. Mobile phlebotomists in the prospective study collected whole blood, serum and a nasopharyngeal or oropharyngeal swab from every participant. Additional blood draws and questionnaires over an approximately 2-month period could optionally be provided by prospective study participants. Before DNA extraction, blood samples from the prospective study were shipped at room temperature or frozen.

The sequence links TRBV4-3 to TRBJ1-2; no confident D gene assignment can be made. This sequence originates from a woman between 45 and 65 years old who had recovered from COVID-19. Source material: PBMCs or T cells enriched from blood (not recorded which). The CDR3 corresponds to CASSQLGVVPAAVGYTF. The DNA sequence is TGCGCCAGCAGCCAGCTGGGAGTCGTCCCGGCGGCAGTTGGCTACACCTTC.